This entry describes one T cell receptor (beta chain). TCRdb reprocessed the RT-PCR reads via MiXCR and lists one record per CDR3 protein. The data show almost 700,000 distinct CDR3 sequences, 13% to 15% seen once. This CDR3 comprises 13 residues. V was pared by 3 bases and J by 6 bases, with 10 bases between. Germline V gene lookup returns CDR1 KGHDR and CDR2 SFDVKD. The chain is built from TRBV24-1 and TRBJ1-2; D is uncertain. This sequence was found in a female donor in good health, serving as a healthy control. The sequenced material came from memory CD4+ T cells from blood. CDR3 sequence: CATSDPDRDGYTF. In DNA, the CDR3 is TGTGCCACCAGTGATCCGGACCGAGATGGCTACACCTTC.